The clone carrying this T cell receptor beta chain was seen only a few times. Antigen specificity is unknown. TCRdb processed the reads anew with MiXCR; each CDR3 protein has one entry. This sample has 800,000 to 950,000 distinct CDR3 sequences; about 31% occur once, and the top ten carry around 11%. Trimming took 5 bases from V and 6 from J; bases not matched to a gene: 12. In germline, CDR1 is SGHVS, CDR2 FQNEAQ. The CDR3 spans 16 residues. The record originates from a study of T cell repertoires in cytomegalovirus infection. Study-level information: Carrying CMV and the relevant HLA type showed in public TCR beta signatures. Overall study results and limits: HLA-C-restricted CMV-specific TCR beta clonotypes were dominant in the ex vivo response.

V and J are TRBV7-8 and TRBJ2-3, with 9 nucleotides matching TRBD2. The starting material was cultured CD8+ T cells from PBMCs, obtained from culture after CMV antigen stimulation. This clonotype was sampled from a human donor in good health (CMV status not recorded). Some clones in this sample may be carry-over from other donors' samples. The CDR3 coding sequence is TGTGCCAGCAGCCCCTCAGCGGGGGGCCCCGCGGATACGCAGTATTTT. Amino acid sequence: CASSPSAGGPADTQYF.